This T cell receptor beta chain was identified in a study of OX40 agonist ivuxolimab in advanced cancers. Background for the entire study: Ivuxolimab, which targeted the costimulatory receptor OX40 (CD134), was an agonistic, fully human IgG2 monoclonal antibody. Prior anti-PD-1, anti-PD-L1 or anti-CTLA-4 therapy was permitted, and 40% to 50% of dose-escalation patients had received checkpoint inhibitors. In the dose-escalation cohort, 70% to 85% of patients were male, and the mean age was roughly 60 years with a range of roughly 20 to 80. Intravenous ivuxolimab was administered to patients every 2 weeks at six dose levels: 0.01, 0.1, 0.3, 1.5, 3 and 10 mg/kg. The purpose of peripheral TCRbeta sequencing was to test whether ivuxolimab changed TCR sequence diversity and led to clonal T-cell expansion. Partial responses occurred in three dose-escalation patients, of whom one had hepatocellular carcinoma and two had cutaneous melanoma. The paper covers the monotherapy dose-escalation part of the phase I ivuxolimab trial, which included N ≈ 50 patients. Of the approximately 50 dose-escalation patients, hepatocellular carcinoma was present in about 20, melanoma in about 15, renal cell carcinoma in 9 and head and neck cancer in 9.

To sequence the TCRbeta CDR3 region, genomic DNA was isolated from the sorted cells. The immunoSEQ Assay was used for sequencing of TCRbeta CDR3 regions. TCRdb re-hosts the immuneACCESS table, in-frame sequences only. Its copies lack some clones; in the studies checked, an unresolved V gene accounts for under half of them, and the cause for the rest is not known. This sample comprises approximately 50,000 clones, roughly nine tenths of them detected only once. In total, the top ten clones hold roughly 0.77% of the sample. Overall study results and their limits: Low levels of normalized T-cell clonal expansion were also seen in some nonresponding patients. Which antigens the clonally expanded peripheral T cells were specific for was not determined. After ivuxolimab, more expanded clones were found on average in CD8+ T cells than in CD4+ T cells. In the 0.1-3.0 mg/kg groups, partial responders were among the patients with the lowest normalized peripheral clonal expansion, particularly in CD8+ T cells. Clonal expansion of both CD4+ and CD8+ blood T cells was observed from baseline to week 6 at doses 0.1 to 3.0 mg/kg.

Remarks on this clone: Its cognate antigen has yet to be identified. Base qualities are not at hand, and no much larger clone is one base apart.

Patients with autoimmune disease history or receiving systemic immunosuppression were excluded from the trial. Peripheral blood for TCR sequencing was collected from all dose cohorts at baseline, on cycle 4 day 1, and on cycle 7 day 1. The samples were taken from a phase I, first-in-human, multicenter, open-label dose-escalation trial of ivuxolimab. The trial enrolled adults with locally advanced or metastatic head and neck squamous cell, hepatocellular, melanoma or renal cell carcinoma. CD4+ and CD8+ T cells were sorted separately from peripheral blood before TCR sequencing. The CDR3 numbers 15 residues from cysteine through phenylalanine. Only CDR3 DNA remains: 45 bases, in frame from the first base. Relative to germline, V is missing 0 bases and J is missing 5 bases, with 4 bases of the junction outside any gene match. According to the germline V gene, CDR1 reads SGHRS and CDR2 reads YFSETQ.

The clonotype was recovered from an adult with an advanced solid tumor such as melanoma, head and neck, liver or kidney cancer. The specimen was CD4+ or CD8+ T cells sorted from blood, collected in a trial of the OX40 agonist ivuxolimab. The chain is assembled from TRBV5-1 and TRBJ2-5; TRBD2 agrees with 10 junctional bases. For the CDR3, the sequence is CASSLELAGQETQYF. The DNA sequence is TGCGCCAGCAGCTTGGAACTAGCGGGACAGGAGACCCAGTACTTC.